This T cell receptor (beta chain) was captured in a study of PD-1 blockade in classical Hodgkin lymphoma. Findings and caveats of the study: Patients starting nivolumab less than 1 year after ASCT had lower diversity and were excluded from later analyses.

Trimming took 6 bases from V and 3 from J, leaving 9 bases between them. Per the germline V gene, CDR1 is MDHEN and CDR2 is SYDVKM. The length of the CDR3 is 12 residues. All the patients suffered relapse after autologous stem cell transplantation, and brentuximab vedotin exposure differed. Turning to this clone: Its antigen is unknown.

Only in-frame clones appear in the TCRdb table, and some are missing; sequencing was by immunoSEQ multiplex PCR. The sample yields about 13,000 clones, 84% seen once. The gene calls are TRBV28 and TRBJ2-7, with a tentative D call TRBD2 (5 bases). This receptor was taken from a human donor with classical Hodgkin lymphoma. The material sequenced was peripheral blood mononuclear cells (PBMCs), taken at baseline. CDR3 sequence (DNA): TGTGCCAGCAGGGCGGGCATCTACGAGCAGTACTTC. Protein: CASRAGIYEQYF.